The 14 T cell receptor beta chains reported below all come from one sample, sequenced in a study of neurological immune-mediated disorders. TCRdb re-analysed the 5' RACE reads in MiXCR, keeping a single row per CDR3 protein. The table includes approximately 59,000 distinct CDR3 sequences, about 5% detected once. The sequenced material came from PBMCs. All receptors come from a human donor with multiple sclerosis. The donor label of this sample is uncertain.

This clonotype was picked up many times. The genes are TRBV5-1 and TRBJ1-2; D is possibly TRBD1 (6 bases). Germline values: CDR1 SGHRS, CDR2 YFSETQ. CDR3 length equals 13 residues. V lost 4 bases and J lost 6, with 13 bases in between. The CDR3 spells CASSPGQLNGYTF. CDR3 DNA sequence: TGCGCCAGCAGCCCCGGACAGTTGAATGGCTACACCTTC.

The V call is TRBV11-3, the J call TRBJ1-4, with 7 bases lining up with TRBD1. From germline, CDR1 is SGHNT and CDR2 YENEEA. Trimming removed 4 bases from V and 4 bases from J; junction bases left unmatched: 12. This CDR3 spans 17 amino acids. The CDR3 sequence is CASSWGPPGQLNEKLFF. CDR3 nucleotide sequence: TGTGCCAGCAGCTGGGGGCCCCCGGGACAGCTTAATGAAAAACTGTTTTTT.

This sequence joins TRBV5-1 and TRBJ1-2; D ambiguous. Germline assignment: CDR1 SGHRS and CDR2 YFSETQ. This CDR3 comprises 13 residues. V lost 0 bases and J 4 bases, leaving 7 bases between the germline ends. The CDR3 region has the DNA TGCGCCAGCAGCTTGGCGACCTCCTATGGCTACACCTTC. This gives the protein CASSLATSYGYTF.

The table lists this clonotype with a few counts. This sequence joins TRBV18 and TRBJ1-1; TRBD1 aligns across 7 bases. Unmatched junction bases numbered 4, after V lost 2 bases and J lost 1 base. CDR1 is KGHSH and CDR2 is LQKENI in the germline V gene. The CDR3 contains 15 residues. CDR3 protein: CASSPRKGANTEAFF. The CDR3 DNA reads as TGTGCCAGCTCACCAAGGAAGGGGGCGAACACTGAAGCTTTCTTT.

This clonotype was seen at least ten times. In nucleotides, the CDR3 is TGTGCCAGCAGCCCTTCGGGCCCGAACACTGAAGCTTTCTTT. Protein sequence: CASSPSGPNTEAFF. The chain carries TRBV6-5 and TRBJ1-1; D gene unclear. This CDR3 spans 14 amino acids. Trimming removed 6 bases from V and 1 base from J, with 12 bases in between. CDR1 and CDR2 from the germline V gene are MNHEY and SVGAGI.

This clonotype was seen repeatedly, ten times or more. The V gene is TRBV6-1, the J gene TRBJ2-7; 9 positions agree with TRBD1. The germline V gene has CDR1 MNHNS and CDR2 SASEGT. V gave up 6 bases and J gave up 3 bases; unmatched junction bases: 21. This CDR3 spans 19 amino acids. CDR3 nucleotide sequence: TGTGCCAGCAGGACTACAGGGGGCTGGGGTGTCTCCCATGACTACGAGCAGTACTTC. It yields the protein CASRTTGGWGVSHDYEQYF.

This clonotype was found a few times. A read error may explain this, as a much larger clone is one base away. The chain is built from TRBV6-6 and TRBJ2-5, with 10 bases lining up with TRBD1. The germline CDR1 and CDR2 sequences are MNHNY and SVGAGI (reference sequence). The CDR3 extends over 14 amino acids. DNA of the CDR3: TGTGTCAGCAGCACGGGACAGGGGAGGGAGACCCAGTACTTC. Its protein is CVSSTGQGRETQYF.

This clonotype was detected many times. J is TRBJ2-6 and V is TRBV20-1; D gene unclear. The V and J ends lost 3 bases and 2 bases respectively, with 14 bases between them. Germline V gene lookup returns CDR1 DFQATT and CDR2 SNEGSKA (reference sequence). The CDR3 contains 16 residues. CDR3 in DNA: TGCAGTGCTAGTTTGGATGGGAAGCCTGGGGCCAACGTCCTGACTTTC. The encoded protein is CSASLDGKPGANVLTF.

This clonotype was recorded at least ten times. This chain links TRBV9 with TRBJ1-6; TRBD1 might be the D (5 bases). CDR1 and CDR2 from the germline V gene are SGDLS and YYNGEE. This CDR3 comprises 14 residues. Trimming took 2 bases from V and 8 from J, leaving 11 bases between them. The CDR3 sequence: CASSVTDTDSPLHF. The CDR3 nucleotides read TGTGCCAGCAGCGTCACGGACACCGATTCACCCCTCCACTTT.

In its sample, this clonotype was seen many times. V gene TRBV7-6 combines with J gene TRBJ2-2; D possibly corresponds to TRBD2 (6 bases). The CDR3 totals 13 residues. CDR1 SGHVS and CDR2 FNYEAQ come from the germline V gene. CDR3: CAYGGLNTGELFF. CDR3 nucleotides: TGTGCTTACGGGGGACTCAACACCGGGGAGCTGTTTTTT. The whole variable domain, filled in from reference TRBV7-6 and TRBJ2-2, reads GAGVSQSPRYKVTKRGQDVALRCDPISGHVSLYWYRQALGQGPEFLTYFNYEAQQDKSGLPNDRFSAERPEGSISTLTIQRTEQRDSAMYRCAYGGLNTGELFFGEGSRLTVL.

This clonotype was picked up many times. V usage is TRBV6-2 or TRBV6-3 and J usage is TRBJ2-7; D may be TRBD1 or TRBD2 (6 bases each). CDR1 MNHEY and CDR2 SVGEGT come from the germline V gene. V lost 8 bases and J lost 6, with 29 bases in between. This CDR3 spans 17 amino acids. This chain's CDR3 is CASGRTDLGRRVSEQYF. The CDR3 DNA reads TGTGCCAGCGGGCGGACAGACCTCGGGCGGAGGGTTTCCGAGCAGTACTTC.

This clonotype appeared many times. This chain uses TRBV5-1 with TRBJ1-1; D gene ambiguous. Germline V gene data show CDR1 as SGHRS and CDR2 as YFSETQ. V lost 0 bases to trimming and J lost 5 bases, with 2 bases between them. The CDR3 totals 11 residues. The CDR3 reads CASSLETEAFF. In DNA, the CDR3 is TGCGCCAGCAGCTTGGAAACTGAAGCTTTCTTT. The entire variable domain, with the rest obtained from reference TRBV5-1 and TRBJ1-1, is as follows: KAGVTQTPRYLIKTRGQQVTLSCSPISGHRSVSWYQQTPGQGLQFLFEYFSETQRNKGNFPGRFSGRQFSNSRSEMNVSTLELGDSALYLCASSLETEAFFGQGTRLTVV.

Many counts were recorded for this clonotype. The gene calls are TRBV7-2 and TRBJ2-7, with unresolved D. V lost 3 bases to trimming and J lost 2 bases, with 8 bases between them. Germline CDR1 is SGHTA and CDR2 is FQGNSA. This CDR3 has 13 residues. CDR3 in DNA: TGTGCCAGCAGCTTGGGTTTCCCCTACGAGCAGTACTTC. Its protein is CASSLGFPYEQYF.

This clonotype came up many times. This chain's CDR3 is CSARDQLSFYNEQFF. The CDR3 DNA reads as TGCAGTGCTAGAGATCAACTTTCTTTCTACAATGAGCAGTTCTTC. This rearrangement joins TRBV20-1 to TRBJ2-1, with unresolved D. Per germline, CDR1 DFQATT and CDR2 SNEGSKA (reference sequence). Trimming left V 0 bases short and J 3 bases short, with 12 bases between. The CDR3 sequence is 15 residues long.